The present T cell receptor beta chain was sequenced within a study of OX40 agonist ivuxolimab in advanced cancers. About the research overall: The mean age was roughly 60 years, ranging from about 23 to 85, with 65% to 85% of participants male. Participants could have had prior anti-PD-1, anti-PD-L1 or anti-CTLA-4 therapy, and less than 45% had some. Study results and caveats: At 0.1 to 3.0 mg/kg and by week 6, CD4+ and CD8+ T cells in the blood had expanded clonally. Some of the nonresponding patients also showed low levels of normalized T-cell clonal expansion.

Germline assignment: CDR1 GTSNPN and CDR2 SVGIG (reference sequence). The CDR3 runs to 15 residues. V gave up 1 base and J gave up 0 bases, with 11 bases separating them. Comment on this clone: Its antigen remains unidentified.

Some clones are missing from TCRdb's copy, which holds only in-frame ones; the method was immunoSEQ multiplex PCR. The profile shows roughly 35,000 clones, about four fifths of them singletons. V is TRBV30 and J is TRBJ2-3; D tentatively reads TRBD1 or TRBD2 (5 bases each). The clonotype originates from an adult with an advanced solid tumor such as melanoma, head and neck, liver or kidney cancer. The sequencing used CD4+ or CD8+ T cells sorted from blood, collected in a trial of the OX40 agonist ivuxolimab. The CDR3 loop reads CAWSEGTTSTDTQYF. The CDR3 DNA reads as TGTGCCTGGAGTGAGGGGACCACTAGCACAGATACGCAGTATTTT.